The present T cell receptor beta chain was sequenced within a study of cytomegalovirus exposure and HLA in healthy donors. PCR used 60 Vbeta primers and 13 Jbeta primers. Sequencing was performed with immunoSEQ multiplex PCR; in TCRdb, only in-frame clones are kept and a portion is missing. This sample has about 160,000 clones, with 65% to 85% found just once. The V and J ends lost 4 bases and 0 bases respectively, with 12 bases between them. The CDR3 extends over 15 amino acids. Germline loops: CDR1 SGHNT, CDR2 YYREEE (reference sequence). The sample taken for sequencing was PBMCs. This chain joins TRBV5-4 and TRBJ2-3; possibly TRBD2 for D (5 bases). The sequence was collected from a man between 40 and 49 years old in good health and CMV-seropositive. The CDR3 here is CASSLNGKSTDTQYF. The DNA of the CDR3 is TGTGCCAGCAGCCTCAACGGGAAGAGCACAGATACGCAGTATTTT.